These 14 T cell receptor beta chains were all obtained from the same sample, sequenced in a study of early T cells in non-severe SARS-CoV-2 infection. Each CDR3 protein is one row after TCRdb ran MiXCR on the 5' RACE reads. The data contain 50,000 to 80,000 distinct CDR3 sequences, more than 7% of them seen just once; the ten biggest clones take up around 15%. This sample comprised whole blood, obtained at baseline. The receptors were gathered from an adult who was a healthcare worker with PCR-confirmed SARS-CoV-2 infection or an uninfected control (not recorded which).

This clonotype was picked up many times. CDR3 in amino acids: CASTRGPEGGYTF. In DNA form, the CDR3 reads TGTGCCAGCACCCGGGGGCCGGAGGGAGGCTACACCTTC. The chain joins TRBV7-2 to TRBJ1-2, with D perhaps TRBD1 (6 bases). Germline values: CDR1 SGHTA, CDR2 FQGNSA. The CDR3 is made up of 13 amino acids. V gave up 7 bases and J gave up 8 bases, with 17 bases separating them.

This clonotype was observed many times. The rearrangement joins TRBV6-4 to TRBJ1-6, with 8 bases lining up with TRBD1. V shed 6 bases and J 7 bases; nucleotides not matched to a gene: 8. The CDR3 consists of 15 residues. From germline, CDR1 is MRHNA and CDR2 SNTAGT. The CDR3 region is CASRDGQGGNSPLHF. The CDR3 DNA reads as TGTGCCAGCAGGGACGGACAGGGAGGGAATTCACCCCTCCACTTT.

V and J are TRBV28 and TRBJ2-5; 13 bases fit TRBD2. The CDR3 has 16 residues. Germline values: CDR1 MDHEN, CDR2 SYDVKM. V was clipped by 6 bases and J by 5 bases; unmatched bases: 9. The CDR3 sequence: CASRVRTSGSVETQYF. In DNA, the CDR3 is TGTGCCAGCAGAGTACGGACTAGCGGGAGTGTGGAGACCCAGTACTTC.

Only a few counts were recorded for this clonotype. The gene calls are TRBV7-6 and TRBJ2-7; 9 nucleotides line up with TRBD1. V was clipped by 5 bases and J by 4 bases; unmatched bases: 6. CDR3 length: 14 amino acids. From germline, CDR1 is SGHVS and CDR2 FNYEAQ. In DNA form, the CDR3 reads TGTGCCAGCAGCAACCGGGACAGGGTATACGAGCAGTACTTC. This translates into CASSNRDRVYEQYF.

Many counts were recorded for this clonotype. The chain uses TRBV2 and TRBJ2-3, with D hard to call. Germline V gene lookup returns CDR1 SNHLY and CDR2 FYNNEI. The CDR3 contains 11 residues. Trimming left V 7 bases short and J 5 bases short, with 7 bases between. The CDR3 sequence is CASNVGDTQYF. The DNA for the CDR3 is TGTGCCAGCAATGTAGGAGATACGCAGTATTTT.

The chain couples TRBV7-8 to TRBJ1-1, with 8 nucleotides matching TRBD1. From germline, CDR1 is SGHVS and CDR2 FQNEAQ. V gave up 5 bases and J gave up 3 bases; unmatched junction bases: 5. The CDR3 totals 14 residues. The CDR3 DNA reads as TGTGCCAGCAGCCGAGGACAGGGCGACACTGAAGCTTTCTTT. Translation: CASSRGQGDTEAFF.

V is TRBV19 and J is TRBJ2-7, with D possibly TRBD2 on 6 matching bases. The CDR3 spans 15 residues. Germline-derived CDR1 and CDR2 are LNHDA and SQIVND (reference sequence). Trimming left V 3 bases short and J 1 base short, with 13 bases between. The CDR3 nucleotides read TGTGCCAGTAGTATTGGAGGGAGTAAATCCTACGAGCAGTACTTC. The encoded protein is CASSIGGSKSYEQYF.

The chain employs TRBV20-1 and TRBJ2-1; 8 nucleotides line up with TRBD2. The CDR3 sequence is 13 residues long. CDR1 and CDR2 (germline): DFQATT, SNEGSKA (reference sequence). The junction had 8 bases not matched to a gene; V was cut back by 6 bases and J by 7 bases. CDR3 sequence: CSAEAGVGNEQFF. The CDR3 DNA follows: TGCAGTGCGGAAGCGGGAGTAGGGAATGAGCAGTTCTTC.

This clonotype was counted a few times. The chain carries TRBV27 and TRBJ1-6; D might be TRBD1 (6 bases). The length of the CDR3 is 14 residues. The germline gives CDR1 MNHEY, CDR2 SMNVEV (reference sequence). The V end was cut by 3 bases, the J end by 10 bases, with 13 bases between. Here the CDR3 reads CASSFGQGNSPLHF. The CDR3 DNA sequence: TGTGCCAGCAGTTTTGGGCAGGGGAACTCACCCCTCCACTTT.

This clonotype has at least ten counts. The rearrangement joins TRBV18 to TRBJ2-5; D remains unclear. Between the trimmed V and J ends, which lost 0 bases and 4 bases, there was a span of 3 bases. CDR3 length: 12 amino acids. Looked up from germline, CDR1 is KGHSH and CDR2 is LQKENI. CDR3 residues: CASSPPAETQYF. The DNA for the CDR3 is TGTGCCAGCTCACCACCGGCAGAGACCCAGTACTTC.

There are a few counts of this clonotype. The chain has TRBV5-1 and TRBJ2-7, with 9 bases identical to TRBD1. The CDR3 runs 16 residues. After removal of 1 base from V and 0 bases from J, the junction contained 5 bases not matched to a gene. Germline assignment: CDR1 SGHRS and CDR2 YFSETQ. CDR3 amino acids: CASSLRLDRGSYEQYF. CDR3 DNA sequence: TGCGCCAGCAGCTTGCGTCTGGACAGGGGCTCCTACGAGCAGTACTTC.

A few counts support this clonotype. The chain employs TRBV5-6 and TRBJ2-2; possibly TRBD2 for D (5 bases). The CDR3 contains 15 residues. Deletions cut 0 bases from V and 7 bases from J, with 13 bases between. Germline V gene sequence: CDR1 SGHDT, CDR2 YYEEEE. Here the CDR3 reads CASSLDPGSGGELFF. The CDR3 bases are TGTGCCAGCAGCTTGGATCCGGGAAGCGGCGGGGAGCTGTTTTTT.

Ten or more counts support this clonotype. The gene calls are TRBV12-3 or TRBV12-4 and TRBJ2-7, with 7 bases that match TRBD2. The CDR3 is 16 residues long. The J segment lost 0 bases and the V segment lost 2 bases, leaving 7 bases of the junction unmatched. The CDR3 reads CASSLMTAGSSYEQYF. The CDR3 bases are TGTGCCAGCAGTTTAATGACAGCGGGGAGCTCCTACGAGCAGTACTTC.

This clonotype showed up just a few times. CDR3 bases: TGTGCCAGCAGCGTAAGGTCCGGGACAGGGGGTTCCGGGGAGCTGTTTTTT. Protein: CASSVRSGTGGSGELFF. The V call is TRBV9, the J call TRBJ2-2, with TRBD1 identical over 11 bases. V trimming: 1 base; J trimming: 6 bases; junction bases outside the gene matches: 8. The CDR3 has 17 residues. CDR1 SGDLS and CDR2 YYNGEE come from the germline V gene.